A single sample is the source of the 30 T cell receptor beta chains below, sequenced in a study of Ad26.COV2.S vaccination and SARS-CoV-2 variants. Treatment meaning: roughly 20 received Ad26.COV2.S at low or high dose, single or two shots; roughly five received placebo; per-sample allocation not given. Repertoires come from day 63 after the first vaccine or placebo injection. Sequenced by immunoSEQ multiplex PCR; TCRdb stores in-frame clones only, minus some. The top ten clones hold 3.6% of a sample with about 420,000 clones, approximately 87% of them seen once. Source: peripheral blood, taken in a trial of Ad26.COV2.S vaccine versus placebo. The receptor source for this set is a person aged 18-65 years who received the Ad26.COV2.S COVID-19 vaccine or a placebo.

This chain uses TRBV28 with TRBJ2-7; 10 bases line up with TRBD2. The CDR3 consists of 16 residues. Germline loops: CDR1 MDHEN, CDR2 SYDVKM. V lost 8 bases, J lost 0 bases, and 10 bases stayed unmatched. CDR3 in amino acids: CASSGLAATASYEQYF. In DNA, the CDR3 is TGTGCCAGCTCCGGACTAGCGGCAACCGCCTCCTACGAGCAGTACTTC. Based on the CDR3 plus reference TRBV28 and TRBJ2-7, the full variable domain is DVKVTQSSRYLVKRTGEKVFLECVQDMDHENMFWYRQDPGLGLRLIYFSYDVKMKEKGDIPEGYSVSREKKERFSLILESASTNQTSMYLCASSGLAATASYEQYFGPGTRLTVT.

V is TRBV6-5 and J is TRBJ1-1, with D unclear. This CDR3 contains 11 residues. The ends were cut back, 7 bases at V and 5 bases at J, with 8 bases in the middle. Germline CDR1 is MNHEY and CDR2 is SVGAGI. The CDR3 region is CASNRGTEAFF. In nucleotides, the CDR3 is TGTGCCAGCAACCGGGGAACTGAAGCTTTCTTT.

The V and J genes are TRBV5-1 and TRBJ2-5; 8 positions match TRBD1. This CDR3 has 15 residues. Losses at the gene ends were 4 bases for V and 5 bases for J; bases not matched to a gene: 10. The germline gives CDR1 SGHRS, CDR2 YFSETQ. CDR3 DNA sequence: TGCGCCAGCAGCCAGGGACAGGCATACGGGGAGACCCAGTACTTC. This translates into CASSQGQAYGETQYF.

V gene TRBV7-2 combines with J gene TRBJ2-5, with D possibly being TRBD1 (6 bases). Germline CDR1 SGHTA, CDR2 FQGNSA. The CDR3 covers 14 residues. The V end lost 5 bases, the J end lost 2 bases, and 12 bases lay between the germline ends. This chain's CDR3 is CASSARTVQETQYF. The CDR3 bases are TGTGCCAGCAGCGCAAGGACAGTTCAAGAGACCCAGTACTTC.

The genes are TRBV5-1 and TRBJ1-5; a weak D match, TRBD1 (5 bases). CDR1 is SGHRS, CDR2 YFSETQ, per germline. The germline V and J ends were trimmed by 0 bases and 7 bases, with 11 bases remaining between them. The CDR3 runs to 14 residues. The CDR3 here is CASSLGGVRQPQHF. CDR3 DNA sequence: TGCGCCAGCAGCTTGGGGGGGGTGCGCCAGCCCCAGCATTTT.

The chain employs TRBV27 and TRBJ2-7, with 7 bases identical to TRBD1. Trimming cost V 2 bases and J 4 bases; bases outside gene matches: 2. Germline V lookup: CDR1 MNHEY, CDR2 SMNVEV (reference sequence). The CDR3 runs 13 residues. CDR3 nucleotides: TGTGCCAGCAGTTTAGCCAGGGGGTACGAGCAGTACTTC. This encodes CASSLARGYEQYF.

The V call is TRBV6-5, the J call TRBJ1-5; D is unresolved. The CDR3 is 15 amino acids. Trimming stripped 6 bases from V and 5 bases from J, with 17 bases between. Germline CDR1 and CDR2: MNHEY and SVGAGI. CDR3 sequence reads: CASSLGPSRDQPQHF. The CDR3 DNA reads TGTGCCAGCAGCCTAGGACCGTCAAGAGATCAGCCCCAGCATTTT.

In DNA form, the CDR3 reads TGTGCCAGCAGCCCAGACAGGGCGGGCAATCAGCCCCAGCATTTT. Translated: CASSPDRAGNQPQHF. The chain combines TRBV28 with TRBJ1-5, with 7 bases matching TRBD1. CDR3 size: 15 residues. V lost 6 bases to trimming and J lost 2 bases; unmatched junction nucleotides: 7. CDR1 MDHEN and CDR2 SYDVKM come from the germline V gene.

The chain joins TRBV10-3 to TRBJ2-7; the D gene is possibly TRBD2 (6 bases). This CDR3 has 16 residues. Germline V lookup: CDR1 ENHRY, CDR2 SYGVKD. V gave up 6 bases and J gave up 0 bases, with 18 bases separating them. The DNA of the CDR3 is TGTGCCATCAGCACCGGGGGTTCCCTAATCTCCTACGAGCAGTACTTC. Translating gives CAISTGGSLISYEQYF.

This chain joins TRBV7-2 and TRBJ2-5, with 12 bases that match TRBD2. The ends lost 3 bases at V and 5 bases at J; junction bases unmatched: 7. Germline CDR1 SGHTA, CDR2 FQGNSA. The CDR3 length is 16 residues. The CDR3: CASSLTSGGTGETQYF. CDR3 bases: TGTGCCAGCAGCTTGACTAGCGGGGGAACCGGGGAGACCCAGTACTTC.

V is TRBV9 and J is TRBJ2-7, with D uncertain. CDR3 length: 15 residues. The germline V gene has CDR1 SGDLS and CDR2 YYNGEE. V was trimmed by 2 bases and J by 2 bases, leaving 14 bases between them. CDR3 amino acids: CASSVEPDPAYEQYF. Written as DNA, the CDR3 is TGTGCCAGCAGCGTCGAGCCGGACCCAGCCTACGAGCAGTACTTC.

The CDR3 sequence is CASSRPGRSSYEQYF. The CDR3, as DNA: TGTGCCAGCAGTCGGCCGGGACGGAGCTCCTACGAGCAGTACTTC. The chain carries TRBV28 and TRBJ2-7; D may be TRBD1 or TRBD2 (5 bases each). The germline CDR1 and CDR2 sequences are MDHEN and SYDVKM. The V end lost 5 bases, the J end lost 0 bases, and 14 bases lay between the germline ends. The CDR3 runs 15 residues. Drawing the rest from reference TRBV28 and TRBJ2-7, the complete variable domain is DVKVTQSSRYLVKRTGEKVFLECVQDMDHENMFWYRQDPGLGLRLIYFSYDVKMKEKGDIPEGYSVSREKKERFSLILESASTNQTSMYLCASSRPGRSSYEQYFGPGTRLTVT.

The rearrangement uses TRBV28 and TRBJ1-1; 7 bases align to TRBD1. Trimming took 5 bases from V and 4 from J; bases not matched to a gene: 10. Looked up from germline, CDR1 is MDHEN and CDR2 is SYDVKM. The CDR3 contains 15 residues. The CDR3 region is CASSPTGRKSTEAFF. The DNA for the CDR3 is TGTGCCAGCAGTCCGACAGGGCGTAAGAGCACTGAAGCTTTCTTT.

The CDR3, as DNA: TGTGCCAGCAGTGAAGCCGGACCCTCCTACGAGCAGTACTTC. As protein: CASSEAGPSYEQYF. The V and J genes are TRBV2 and TRBJ2-7; D remains ambiguous. This CDR3 comprises 14 residues. CDR1 and CDR2 (germline): SNHLY, FYNNEI. Trimming took 0 bases from V and 0 from J, leaving 6 bases between them.

This sequence joins TRBV5-1 and TRBJ2-3, with 8 bases lining up with TRBD2. The CDR3 covers 16 residues. Germline values: CDR1 SGHRS, CDR2 YFSETQ. V shed 1 base, J shed 2 bases, and the junction held 6 bases outside the gene matches. CDR3 loop: CASSLWSGGTTDTQYF. The CDR3 DNA sequence: TGCGCCAGCAGCTTGTGGAGCGGGGGCACCACAGATACGCAGTATTTT.

This clone was seen only once. This chain joins TRBV5-4 and TRBJ2-1, with D hard to call. Between the trimmed V and J ends, which lost 7 bases and 2 bases, there was a span of 10 bases. Germline lookup yields CDR1 SGHNT and CDR2 YYREEE (reference sequence). The CDR3 has 13 residues. CDR3 amino acids: CASSGGPYNEQFF. The CDR3 coding sequence is TGTGCCAGCTCGGGTGGGCCCTACAATGAGCAGTTCTTC.

The rearrangement links TRBV19 to TRBJ2-7; 7 positions agree with TRBD1. Germline V gives CDR1 LNHDA, CDR2 SQIVND (reference sequence). V lost 5 bases and J lost 3; bases outside the gene matches: 10. The CDR3 is 15 residues long. CDR3 DNA sequence: TGTGCCAGTAGTGACCGGGACAGCCCCCTCTACGAGCAGTACTTC. This sequence encodes CASSDRDSPLYEQYF.

This clone was observed a few times. J is TRBJ2-7 and V is TRBV7-9, with D uncertain. With 4 bases removed from V and 3 bases from J, the gap between germline ends came to 10 bases. Germline-derived CDR1 and CDR2 are SEHNR and FQNEAQ (reference sequence). The CDR3 length is 13 residues. CDR3 region: CASSSDPFYEQYF. Here the CDR3 DNA reads TGTGCCAGCAGCTCGGACCCCTTCTACGAGCAGTACTTC.

J is TRBJ1-1 and V is TRBV5-1, with a weak D call TRBD1 (6 bases). Trimming cost V 4 bases and J 3 bases, with 13 bases left between them. From germline, CDR1 is SGHRS and CDR2 YFSETQ. The CDR3 totals 14 residues. The DNA of the CDR3 is TGCGCCAGCAGCGCGGCCAGGGGCGACACTGAAGCTTTCTTT. It is translated as CASSAARGDTEAFF.

This chain links TRBV28 with TRBJ2-7, with 8 bases fitting TRBD1. Germline assignment: CDR1 MDHEN and CDR2 SYDVKM. Trimming cost V 2 bases and J 3 bases; bases outside gene matches: 6. The CDR3 runs 15 residues. The CDR3 loop is CASSLVGTGNYEQYF. The CDR3 DNA reads as TGTGCCAGCAGTTTAGTAGGGACAGGTAACTACGAGCAGTACTTC.

This clone has just one count. The chain has TRBV11-3 and TRBJ2-3; 8 nucleotides line up with TRBD2. V was pared by 5 bases and J by 0 bases, with 4 bases of the junction left unmatched. This CDR3 contains 15 residues. Germline CDR1 is SGHNT and CDR2 is YENEEA. CDR3 bases: TGTGCCAGCAGCCTTACTAGCGGTAGCACAGATACGCAGTATTTT. Amino acid sequence: CASSLTSGSTDTQYF.

This rearrangement joins TRBV9 to TRBJ2-7; D may match TRBD1 or TRBD2 (5 bases each). Germline CDR1 reads SGDLS; CDR2 reads YYNGEE. The CDR3 has 12 amino acids. Trimming left V 5 bases short and J 2 bases short, with 8 bases between. CDR3 sequence reads: CASSGDAYEQYF. DNA for the CDR3: TGTGCCAGCAGTGGGGACGCCTACGAGCAGTACTTC.

This chain uses TRBV18 with TRBJ1-2; D is uncertain. This CDR3 contains 15 residues. The V end was cut by 0 bases, the J end by 4 bases, with 12 bases between. Germline values: CDR1 KGHSH, CDR2 LQKENI. The CDR3 DNA reads as TGTGCCAGCTCACCACCGAGAACAGTCGTCTATGGCTACACCTTC. As protein: CASSPPRTVVYGYTF.

This chain links TRBV5-1 with TRBJ1-1; D is unresolved. Germline V lookup: CDR1 SGHRS, CDR2 YFSETQ. This CDR3 region has 11 residues. Between the trimmed V and J ends, which lost 4 bases and 5 bases, there was a span of 6 bases. CDR3 nucleotide sequence: TGCGCCAGCAGCGGGCCGACTGAAGCTTTCTTT. As protein: CASSGPTEAFF.

The chain employs TRBV2 and TRBJ2-6; TRBD1 matches at 7 bases. The V segment lost 6 bases and the J segment 3 bases; nucleotides outside the gene matches: 11. The CDR3 runs 17 residues. Germline lookup yields CDR1 SNHLY and CDR2 FYNNEI. The CDR3 is CASRRRQGSGGANVLTF. The DNA for the CDR3 is TGTGCCAGCAGGCGGAGACAGGGCTCTGGTGGGGCCAACGTCCTGACTTTC.

CDR3 nucleotides: TGTGCCTGGAGTGTCGGGACCTACTACGAGCAGTACTTC. It yields the protein CAWSVGTYYEQYF. The chain joins TRBV30 to TRBJ2-7, with D possibly being TRBD1 or TRBD2 (5 bases each). The CDR3 extends over 13 amino acids. Germline-derived CDR1 and CDR2 are GTSNPN and SVGIG (reference sequence). V dropped 0 bases and J dropped 3 bases, with 9 bases sitting between them.

This clone was counted a few times. The chain recombines TRBV6-5 with TRBJ2-7, with unresolved D. This CDR3 region has 11 residues. V lost 6 bases and J lost 6, with 9 bases in between. Looked up from germline, CDR1 is MNHEY and CDR2 is SVGAGI. The CDR3 reads CASRGTSEQYF. In nucleotides, the CDR3 is TGTGCCAGCAGAGGAACCTCCGAGCAGTACTTC.

This chain connects TRBV5-5 to TRBJ1-2, with 9 nucleotides matching TRBD1. Unmatched junction bases numbered 12, after V lost 1 base and J lost 8 bases. Germline CDR1 reads SGHKS; CDR2 reads YYEKEE (reference sequence). The CDR3 spans 16 residues. Written as DNA, the CDR3 is TGTGCCAGCAGCTTGCTTTGGCTGTGGACAGGGGAGGGCTACACCTTC. Its protein is CASSLLWLWTGEGYTF.

The chain recombines TRBV27 with TRBJ1-2, with D perhaps matching TRBD1 (5 bases). The V and J ends lost 5 bases and 5 bases respectively, with 15 bases between them. The CDR3 covers 14 residues. Germline CDR1 is MNHEY and CDR2 is SMNVEV (reference sequence). The CDR3 DNA is TGTGCCAGCAGTGAAATGGGGGGACCTTATGGCTACACCTTC. Protein product: CASSEMGGPYGYTF.

The chain carries TRBV12-3 or TRBV12-4 and TRBJ2-4; D unresolved. Trimming left V 8 bases short and J 9 bases short, with 11 bases between. The CDR3 contains 11 residues. CDR3 region: CASQSGSIQYF. The CDR3 nucleotides read TGTGCCAGCCAATCGGGCAGCATTCAGTACTTC.